This is a list of T cell receptor beta chains from one sample in a study of T cells in localized non-small cell lung cancer. TCRdb's table, derived via immunoSEQ multiplex PCR, lists solely in-frame clones and lacks some. The sample includes about 1,300 clones, about a fifth of them seen just once. The sequenced sample was normal lung tissue next to the tumor, obtained before any cancer treatment. The receptor set was obtained from a woman between 35 and 75 years old with stage II lung adenocarcinoma. The conserved cysteine and the conserved F or W are not part of the CDR3 here. Each record gives: V gene, CDR3 protein.

TRBV11-3,ASSLGRGVHYIHYGYT
TRBV11-3,ASSIAGLAVLGEQF
TRBV11-1,ASSLTGSDGEKLF
TRBV18,ASSPKQGQPQH
TRBV6-8,ASRTGTSGTDTQY
TRBV9,ASSLGQYQPQH
TRBV6-8,ASTAGGAYEQY
TRBV6-8,ASSRPRGAGIYNEQF
TRBV11-3,ASSLQTGGLPNTEAF
TRBV9,ASSVAGALYNEQF